Sequencing of this T cell receptor (beta chain) was carried out in a study of identical twins. This clonotype came up a few times. The V gene lost 1 base and the J gene lost 6 bases, with 13 bases spanning the gap. CDR3 length: 15 amino acids. The germline CDR1 and CDR2 sequences are SGHNT and YENEEA. Each CDR3 protein is one row after TCRdb ran MiXCR on the 5' RACE reads. This table has nearly 900,000 distinct CDR3 sequences, roughly an eighth appearing once. The sample was also linked to a second study, of yellow fever vaccine responses in identical twins.

The chain links TRBV11-3 to TRBJ2-1; D unclear. This receptor was obtained from a woman aged 18-35 years in good health. Source material: PBMCs. The CDR3 DNA reads as TGTGCCAGCAGCTTAGTTTTTCAGGCGCTCAATGAGCAGTTCTTC. Its protein is CASSLVFQALNEQFF.